This TCR beta chain was profiled in a study of PD-1 blockade in classical Hodgkin lymphoma. The overall study: Patients were infused with nivolumab 3 mg/kg every 2 weeks.

This clone is a singleton in its sample. Antigen: not known. Exposure to brentuximab vedotin varied, and each patient had relapsed following autologous stem cell transplantation. Patients reached a best response of complete response, partial response or progressive disease. Clones were sequenced by immunoSEQ multiplex PCR, and TCRdb holds only the in-frame ones, with some missing. This sample has some 13,000 clones, with 70% to 90% found just once. Study-level points and caveats: Reasons behind the repertoire differences stay unclear, perhaps disease activity or earlier therapy. Baseline TCR diversity was reportedly lower in newly diagnosed patients than in healthy donors. It was reported as lower still in relapsed/refractory patients.

The receptor was isolated from a human donor with classical Hodgkin lymphoma. The starting material was peripheral blood mononuclear cells (PBMCs), obtained at baseline.

In DNA, the CDR3 is TGTGCCAGCAGCTCGGGACTAGCGGGAGGGCCCGGGGAGCTGTTTTTT. Its protein product is CASSSGLAGGPGELFF. This chain joins TRBV5-4 and TRBJ2-2, with 16 bases that match TRBD2. Germline V CDR1 and CDR2: SGHNT, YYREEE (reference sequence). The CDR3 has 16 amino acids. V lost 3 bases, J lost 6 bases, and 2 bases stayed unmatched. The full variable domain, with the rest looked up from reference TRBV5-4 and TRBJ2-2, is ETGVTQSPTHLIKTRGQQVTLRCSSQSGHNTVSWYQQALGQGPQFIFQYYREEENGRGNFPPRFSGLQFPNYSSELNVNALELDDSALYLCASSSGLAGGPGELFFGEGSRLTVL.